The TCR beta chain described here comes from a study of blood T cell repertoires in COVID-19. On the study more broadly: The United States, Italy and Spain were the sources of the acute and convalescent COVID-19 samples.

Libraries were prepared by immunoSEQ multiplex PCR; TCRdb keeps only in-frame clonotypes and omits some of them. The sample holds about 200,000 clones; about 90% are singletons and the top ten take roughly 8.4%. The CDR3 contains 15 residues. The ends lost 2 bases at V and 5 bases at J; junction bases unmatched: 4. Recovered status applied to Cohort 3 donors who had two consecutive negative PCRs. It also applied to those with clearance or with symptom resolution. The sequence came from a woman aged 18 to 35 who had recovered from COVID-19. The source material was PBMCs or T cells enriched from blood (not recorded which). The chain is built from TRBV6-7 and TRBJ1-5; 9 positions match TRBD1. TRBV6-7 is an open reading frame, and its role is uncertain. The CDR3 protein is CASSYTGDRDQPQHF. The CDR3 DNA reads TGTGCCAGCAGTTACACAGGGGACAGGGATCAGCCCCAGCATTTT.